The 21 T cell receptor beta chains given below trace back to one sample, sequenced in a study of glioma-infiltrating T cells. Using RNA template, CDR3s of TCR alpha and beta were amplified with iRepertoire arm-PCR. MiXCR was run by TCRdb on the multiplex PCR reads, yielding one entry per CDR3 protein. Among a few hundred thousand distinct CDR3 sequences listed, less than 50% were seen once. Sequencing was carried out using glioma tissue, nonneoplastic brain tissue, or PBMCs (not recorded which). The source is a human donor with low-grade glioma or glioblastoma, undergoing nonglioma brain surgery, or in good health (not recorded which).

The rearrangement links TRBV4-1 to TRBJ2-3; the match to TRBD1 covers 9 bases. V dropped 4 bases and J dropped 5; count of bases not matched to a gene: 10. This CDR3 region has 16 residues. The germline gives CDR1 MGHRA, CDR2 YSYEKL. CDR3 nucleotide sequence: TGCGCCAGCAGCCTCCGGGACAGGGCCCAAGTAGATACGCAGTATTTT. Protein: CASSLRDRAQVDTQYF.

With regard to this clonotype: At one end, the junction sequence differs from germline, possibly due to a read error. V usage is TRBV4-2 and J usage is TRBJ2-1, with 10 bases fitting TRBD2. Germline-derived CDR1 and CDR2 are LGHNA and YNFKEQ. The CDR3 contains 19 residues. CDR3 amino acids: CASGQDWGGAGGPINEQFF. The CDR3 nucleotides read TGTGCCAGCGGCCAAGATTGGGGCGGAGCGGGAGGGCCTATCAATGAGCAGTTCTTC.

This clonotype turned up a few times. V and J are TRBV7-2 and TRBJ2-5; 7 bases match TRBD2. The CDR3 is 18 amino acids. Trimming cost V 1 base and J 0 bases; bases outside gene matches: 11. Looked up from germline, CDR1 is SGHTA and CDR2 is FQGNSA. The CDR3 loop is CASSLEGVAGINQETQYF. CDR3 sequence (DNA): TGTGCCAGCAGCTTAGAGGGAGTAGCGGGCATAAACCAAGAGACCCAGTACTTC.

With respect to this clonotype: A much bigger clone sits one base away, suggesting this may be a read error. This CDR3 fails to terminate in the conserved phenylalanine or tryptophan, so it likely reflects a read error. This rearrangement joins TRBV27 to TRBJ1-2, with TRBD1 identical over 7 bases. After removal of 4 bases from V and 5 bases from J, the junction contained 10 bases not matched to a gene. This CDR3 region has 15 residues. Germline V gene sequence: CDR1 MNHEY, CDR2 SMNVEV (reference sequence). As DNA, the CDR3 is TGTGCCAGCAGTTCCCGGACAGGCCCAGCATATGGCTACACCCTC. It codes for CASSSRTGPAYGYTL.

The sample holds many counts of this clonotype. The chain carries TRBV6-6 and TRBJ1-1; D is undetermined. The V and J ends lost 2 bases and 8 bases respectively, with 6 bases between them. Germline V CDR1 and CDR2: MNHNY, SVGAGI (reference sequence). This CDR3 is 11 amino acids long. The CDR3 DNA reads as TGTGCCAGCAGTTACGGAATCGAAGCTTTCTTT. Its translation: CASSYGIEAFF.

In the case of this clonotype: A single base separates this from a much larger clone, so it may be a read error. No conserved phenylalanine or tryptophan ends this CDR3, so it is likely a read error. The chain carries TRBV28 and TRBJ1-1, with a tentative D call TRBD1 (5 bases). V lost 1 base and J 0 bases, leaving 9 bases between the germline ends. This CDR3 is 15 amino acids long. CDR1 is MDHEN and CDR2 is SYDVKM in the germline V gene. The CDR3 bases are TGTGCCAGCAGTTTATATGGGGCGATGAACACTGAAGCTTTCCTT. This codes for CASSLYGAMNTEAFL.

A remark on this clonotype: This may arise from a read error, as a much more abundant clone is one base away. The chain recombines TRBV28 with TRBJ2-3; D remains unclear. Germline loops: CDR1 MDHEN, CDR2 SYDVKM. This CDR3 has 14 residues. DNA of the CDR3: TGTGCCAGCGGTTTTCATGTCTCAACAGATACGCAGTATTTT. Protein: CASGFHVSTDTQYF.

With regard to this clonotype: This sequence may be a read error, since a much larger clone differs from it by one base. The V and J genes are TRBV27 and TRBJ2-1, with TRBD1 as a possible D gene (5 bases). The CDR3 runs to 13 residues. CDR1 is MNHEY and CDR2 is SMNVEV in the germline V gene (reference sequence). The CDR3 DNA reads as TGTGCCAGCAGTTGGCAGGGTAGTAATGAGGAGTTCTTC. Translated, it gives CASSWQGSNEEFF.

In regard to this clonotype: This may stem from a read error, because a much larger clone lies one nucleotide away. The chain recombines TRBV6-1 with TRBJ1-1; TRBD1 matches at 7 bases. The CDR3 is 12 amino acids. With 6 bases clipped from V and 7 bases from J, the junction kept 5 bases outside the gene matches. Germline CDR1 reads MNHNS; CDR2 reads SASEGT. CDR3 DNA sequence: TGTGCCAGCAGAAGGGGACAGCATGAAGCTTTCTTT. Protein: CASRRGQHEAFF.

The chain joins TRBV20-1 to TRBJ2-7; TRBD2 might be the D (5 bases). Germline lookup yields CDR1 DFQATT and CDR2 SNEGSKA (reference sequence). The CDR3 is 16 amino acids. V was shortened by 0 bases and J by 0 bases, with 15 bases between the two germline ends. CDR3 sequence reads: CSARDPWSGDSYEQYF. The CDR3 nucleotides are TGCAGTGCTAGAGATCCCTGGAGCGGTGACTCCTACGAGCAGTACTTC.

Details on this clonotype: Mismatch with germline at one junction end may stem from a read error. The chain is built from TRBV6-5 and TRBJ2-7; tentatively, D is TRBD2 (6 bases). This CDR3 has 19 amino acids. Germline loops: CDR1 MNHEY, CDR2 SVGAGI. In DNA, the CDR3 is TGTGCCAGCAGTTACTCACAGTTAGCGCGGACTACAAGACCTGACGAGCTGTACTTC. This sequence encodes CASSYSQLARTTRPDELYF.

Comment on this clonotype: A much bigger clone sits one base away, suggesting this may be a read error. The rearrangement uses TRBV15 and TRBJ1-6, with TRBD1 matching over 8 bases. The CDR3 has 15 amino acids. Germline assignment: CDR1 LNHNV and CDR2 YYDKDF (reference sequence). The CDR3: CATSRDRQGYSRLHF. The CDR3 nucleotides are TGTGCCACCAGCAGAGATCGACAGGGGTACTCACGCCTCCACTTT.

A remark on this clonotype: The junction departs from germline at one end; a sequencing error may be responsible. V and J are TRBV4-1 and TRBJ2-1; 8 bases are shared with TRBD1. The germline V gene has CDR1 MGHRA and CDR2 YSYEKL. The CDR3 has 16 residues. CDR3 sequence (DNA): TGCTCCAGCAGCCAAGAACCCGGACAGGGCGACAATGAGCAGTTCTTC. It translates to CSSSQEPGQGDNEQFF.

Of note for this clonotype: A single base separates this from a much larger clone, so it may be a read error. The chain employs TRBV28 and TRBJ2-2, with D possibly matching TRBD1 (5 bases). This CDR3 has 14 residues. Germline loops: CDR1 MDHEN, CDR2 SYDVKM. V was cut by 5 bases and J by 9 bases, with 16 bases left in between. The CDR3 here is CASSNLQESWELFF. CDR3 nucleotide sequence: TGTGCCAGCAGTAACCTACAGGAATCCTGGGAGCTGTTTTTT.

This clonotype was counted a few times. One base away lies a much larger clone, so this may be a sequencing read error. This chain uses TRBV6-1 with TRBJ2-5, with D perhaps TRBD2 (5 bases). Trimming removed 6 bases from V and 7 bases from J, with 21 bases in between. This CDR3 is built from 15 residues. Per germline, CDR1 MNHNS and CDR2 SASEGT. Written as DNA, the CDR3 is TGTGCCAGCAGCCTCCGACTAACGGGTTCGGGGACCCAGTACTTC. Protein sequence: CASSLRLTGSGTQYF.

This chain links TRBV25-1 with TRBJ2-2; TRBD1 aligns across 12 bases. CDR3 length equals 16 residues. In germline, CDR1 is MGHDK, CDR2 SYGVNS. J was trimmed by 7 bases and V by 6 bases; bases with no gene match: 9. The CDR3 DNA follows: TGTGCCAGCAGGGGTCGGGGACAGGGGGCGGTCGGGGAGCTGTTTTTT. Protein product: CASRGRGQGAVGELFF.

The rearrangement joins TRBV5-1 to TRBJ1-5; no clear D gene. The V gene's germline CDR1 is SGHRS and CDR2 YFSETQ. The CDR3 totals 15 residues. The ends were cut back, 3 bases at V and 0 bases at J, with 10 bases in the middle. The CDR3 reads CASSSDGYSNQPQHF. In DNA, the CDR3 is TGCGCCAGCAGCTCAGACGGATATAGCAATCAGCCCCAGCATTTT.

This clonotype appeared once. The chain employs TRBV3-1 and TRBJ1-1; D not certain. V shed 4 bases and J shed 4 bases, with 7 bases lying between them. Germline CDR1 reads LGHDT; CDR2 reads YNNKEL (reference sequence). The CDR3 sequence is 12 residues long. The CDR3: CASSLLGTEAFF. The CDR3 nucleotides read TGTGCCAGCAGCCTTCTCGGCACTGAAGCTTTCTTT. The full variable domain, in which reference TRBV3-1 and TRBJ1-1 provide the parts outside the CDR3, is DTAVSQTPKYLVTQMGNDKSIKCEQNLGHDTMYWYKQDSKKFLKIMFSYNNKELIINETVPNRFSPKSPDKAHLNLHINSLELGDSAVYFCASSLLGTEAFFGQGTRLTVV.

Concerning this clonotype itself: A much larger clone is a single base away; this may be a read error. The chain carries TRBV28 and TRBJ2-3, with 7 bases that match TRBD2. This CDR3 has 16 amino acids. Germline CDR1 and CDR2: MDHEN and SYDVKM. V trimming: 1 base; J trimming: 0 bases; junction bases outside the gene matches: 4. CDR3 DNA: TGTGCCAGCAGTTTATCGACTAGCATCAGCACAGATACGCAGTATTTT. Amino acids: CASSLSTSISTDTQYF.

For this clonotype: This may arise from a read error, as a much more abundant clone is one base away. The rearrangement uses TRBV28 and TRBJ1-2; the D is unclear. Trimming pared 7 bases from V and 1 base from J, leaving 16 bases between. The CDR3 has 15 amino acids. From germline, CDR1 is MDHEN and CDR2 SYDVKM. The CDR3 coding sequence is TGTGCCAGCAATTCCATACACGGGGTTAACTATGGCTACACCTTC. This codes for CASNSIHGVNYGYTF.

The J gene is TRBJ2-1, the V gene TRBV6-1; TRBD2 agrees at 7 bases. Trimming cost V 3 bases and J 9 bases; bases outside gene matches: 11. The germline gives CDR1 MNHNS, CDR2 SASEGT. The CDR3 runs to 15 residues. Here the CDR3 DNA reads TGTGCCAGCAGTGAGTGGCGGGAGATTTCCGGTGAGCAGTTCTTC. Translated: CASSEWREISGEQFF.